The entry below describes one TCR beta chain. In the original workflow: How many nucleated cells were present was estimated from reference gene primer amplification. Generated by immunoSEQ multiplex PCR, the TCRdb table keeps only in-frame clones and is missing some. V, J and clone size are taken as reported in that table, and D and trimming were inferred from the DNA itself. The sample comprises about 75,000 clones, 79% of which are singletons, and 5.4% rests with the top ten. This entry belongs to a study of blood T cell repertoires in COVID-19. Study in general: Donors in the United States, Italy and Spain gave samples during acute or convalescent COVID-19. Sample material is recorded as cDNA or gDNA derived from T cells, B-cell-depleted T cells, or PBMCs.

The receptor was derived from a woman of 80 years or more with active or convalescent COVID-19. The sample was peripheral blood.

The CDR3 DNA reads as TGCAGCGCCAGGACAGATACGCAGTATTTT. Residues: CSARTDTQYF. The rearrangement links TRBV29-1 to TRBJ2-3, with D uncertain. Germline V lookup: CDR1 SQVTM, CDR2 ANQGSEA. V shed 7 bases and J shed 3 bases, with 5 bases lying between them. This CDR3 spans 10 amino acids.